The 14 T cell receptor beta chains below were found in one sample sequenced in a study of blood T cell repertoires in COVID-19 (TCRdb year 2020). Library method: the immunoSEQ multiplex PCR assay. As stored in TCRdb, this immuneACCESS dataset retains in-frame rearrangements with V and J assigned. A fraction of the clones does not appear; measured against another copy, unresolved V genes explain less than half of the discrepancy, and the remainder lacks a known reason. The sample table shows under 300,000 clones, and roughly 80% are seen once. Together, the top ten hold approximately 4.9% of the sample. Material: peripheral blood. The receptors come from a woman older than 75 with active or convalescent COVID-19.

The rearrangement uses TRBV5-1 and TRBJ2-3; 8 bases map to TRBD2. Unmatched junction bases numbered 3, after V lost 2 bases and J lost 4 bases. This CDR3 is 14 amino acids long. CDR1 is SGHRS, CDR2 YFSETQ, per germline. The CDR3 is CASSLAGAPDTQYF. The CDR3 bases are TGCGCCAGCAGCTTAGCGGGAGCCCCAGATACGCAGTATTTT.

This clone was counted a single time. The same CDR3 arises from other DNA sequences in this sample as well. J is TRBJ1-2 and V is TRBV5-6; D is ambiguous. CDR1 and CDR2 from the germline V gene are SGHDT and YYEEEE. Trimming removed 0 bases from V and 6 bases from J, with 9 bases in between. CDR3 length: 13 residues. In DNA, the CDR3 is TGTGCCAGCAGCTTGGTTAGGAGGGATGGCTACACCTTC. Amino acid sequence: CASSLVRRDGYTF.

This chain joins TRBV10-3 and TRBJ1-1, with a tentative D call TRBD1 (5 bases). V was clipped by 1 base and J by 8 bases, with 11 bases between them. Germline lookup yields CDR1 ENHRY and CDR2 SYGVKD. The CDR3 has 13 amino acids. The CDR3 reads CAISELGQAEAFF. CDR3 coding DNA: TGTGCCATCAGTGAGTTGGGGCAGGCAGAAGCTTTCTTT.

The chain is built from TRBV30 and TRBJ2-5, with 7 bases aligning to TRBD1. Looked up from germline, CDR1 is GTSNPN and CDR2 is SVGIG (reference sequence). V shed 4 bases and J 0 bases; nucleotides not matched to a gene: 2. The CDR3 covers 13 residues. Written as DNA, the CDR3 is TGTGCCTGGAAGGGACAGTACCAAGAGACCCAGTACTTC. Its translation: CAWKGQYQETQYF.

J is TRBJ2-2 and V is TRBV19; TRBD1 matches at 9 bases. The CDR3 has 16 amino acids. Losses at the gene ends were 6 bases for V and 1 base for J; bases not matched to a gene: 6. Germline-derived CDR1 and CDR2 are LNHDA and SQIVND (reference sequence). CDR3 bases: TGTGCCAGTAGGCCTAGGACAGGGGAGAACACCGGGGAGCTGTTTTTT. Its protein product is CASRPRTGENTGELFF.

The chain couples TRBV28 to TRBJ2-7; 15 bases are shared with TRBD2. Per germline, CDR1 MDHEN and CDR2 SYDVKM. With V trimmed by 7 bases and J by 3 bases, 16 bases remained unmatched. CDR3 length equals 19 residues. The CDR3 bases are TGTGCCAGCACCCCCCCGGGACTAGCGGGAGGAGGAAGATACTACGAGCAGTACTTC. It is translated as CASTPPGLAGGGRYYEQYF.

V gene TRBV4-2 combines with J gene TRBJ1-5; weak D call: TRBD1 (6 bases). Deletions cut 0 bases from V and 8 bases from J, with 17 bases between. CDR1 and CDR2 (germline): LGHNA, YNFKEQ. The CDR3 is 16 amino acids. CDR3 in amino acids: CASSQERTGLIKPQHF. DNA for the CDR3: TGTGCCAGCAGCCAAGAGCGTACAGGGTTGATAAAGCCCCAGCATTTT.

This clone appeared a few times. The CDR3 coding sequence is TGCAGCGTTGGGGGCTTCGCGGATCAGCCCCAGCATTTT. Amino acid sequence: CSVGGFADQPQHF. The chain is built from TRBV29-1 and TRBJ1-5, with D possibly TRBD1 on 5 matching bases. The CDR3 consists of 13 residues. Trimming removed 4 bases at V and 5 bases at J, with 12 bases between. Germline lookup yields CDR1 SQVTM and CDR2 ANQGSEA.

This chain links TRBV4-1 with TRBJ1-2; 7 bases fit TRBD1. V trimming: 0 bases; J trimming: 5 bases; junction bases outside the gene matches: 9. In germline, CDR1 is MGHRA, CDR2 YSYEKL. This CDR3 contains 16 residues. The CDR3 DNA reads TGCGCCAGCAGCCAAGAATCTTTAGGACAGGATTATGGCTACACCTTC. Translation: CASSQESLGQDYGYTF.

The chain recombines TRBV18 with TRBJ1-2; tentative D call: TRBD1 (6 bases). The CDR3 covers 15 residues. CDR1 KGHSH and CDR2 LQKENI come from the germline V gene. The ends were cut back, 3 bases at V and 4 bases at J, with 15 bases in the middle. CDR3 in amino acids: CASSPRGGEVYGYTF. The DNA of the CDR3 is TGTGCCAGCTCACCGCGGGGGGGCGAGGTCTATGGCTACACCTTC.

This chain joins TRBV4-1 and TRBJ2-4; D remains ambiguous. Looked up from germline, CDR1 is MGHRA and CDR2 is YSYEKL. This CDR3 contains 12 residues. V lost 0 bases to trimming and J lost 9 bases, with 6 bases between them. CDR3 sequence: CASSQETGIQYF. The CDR3 nucleotides are TGCGCCAGCAGCCAAGAAACGGGCATTCAGTACTTC.

The chain couples TRBV3-1 (or the pseudogene TRBV3-2) to TRBJ1-2, with TRBD1 matching over 7 bases. The CDR3 runs to 13 residues. V lost 2 bases and J lost 12; bases outside the gene matches: 9. The germline gives CDR1 LGHDT, CDR2 YNNKEL (reference sequence). CDR3 coding DNA: TGTGCCAGCAGCCAAACCGGTTCGACAGGGCACACCTTC. Its protein is CASSQTGSTGHTF.

This chain connects TRBV18 to TRBJ1-2; 9 nucleotides align to TRBD1. In germline, CDR1 is KGHSH, CDR2 LQKENI. CDR3 size: 15 residues. The J segment lost 3 bases and the V segment lost 3 bases, leaving 5 bases of the junction unmatched. The CDR3 loop is CASSPTGGSDYGYTF. The CDR3 DNA follows: TGTGCCAGCTCACCGACAGGGGGTTCGGACTATGGCTACACCTTC.

This chain joins TRBV30 and TRBJ2-5; 12 nucleotides match TRBD2. CDR1 is GTSNPN, CDR2 SVGIG, per germline (reference sequence). V trimming: 3 bases; J trimming: 5 bases; junction bases outside the gene matches: 16. The CDR3 extends over 18 amino acids. Here the CDR3 reads CAWRMTSGSAGHSETQYF. For the CDR3, the DNA is TGTGCCTGGAGAATGACTAGCGGGAGTGCCGGACACTCCGAGACCCAGTACTTC.